The 18 T cell receptor beta chains presented below share a single source sample, sequenced in a study of shared clonotypes between healthy human individuals. Profiling relied on immunoSEQ multiplex PCR, and the TCRdb table lists in-frame clones only, not all of them. Of 470,000 or so clones listed, about 84% are singletons. The specimen sequenced was PBMCs. These receptors all stem from a woman in her forties in good health. Some clones in this sample may be carry-over from other donors' samples.

V usage is TRBV27 and J usage is TRBJ2-2; D is perhaps TRBD1 (5 bases). Germline CDR1 MNHEY, CDR2 SMNVEV (reference sequence). This CDR3 comprises 15 residues. V was shortened by 5 bases and J by 4 bases, with 14 bases between the two germline ends. CDR3 nucleotide sequence: TGTGCCAGCAGTCGTACCCTTAGGGGCACCGGGGAGCTGTTTTTT. Its protein is CASSRTLRGTGELFF.

The chain uses TRBV28 and TRBJ1-3; D possibly corresponds to TRBD1 (6 bases). Germline V CDR1 and CDR2: MDHEN, SYDVKM. Trimming stripped 6 bases from V and 8 bases from J, with 14 bases between. CDR3 length equals 13 residues. The CDR3, as DNA: TGTGCCAGCAGCAAAACCTCAGGGGACACCATATATTTT. It yields the protein CASSKTSGDTIYF. Variable domain in full (rest from reference TRBV28 and TRBJ1-3): DVKVTQSSRYLVKRTGEKVFLECVQDMDHENMFWYRQDPGLGLRLIYFSYDVKMKEKGDIPEGYSVSREKKERFSLILESASTNQTSMYLCASSKTSGDTIYFGEGSWLTVV.

This chain links TRBV19 with TRBJ2-1; 13 positions match TRBD2. V shed 9 bases and J 7 bases; nucleotides not matched to a gene: 6. Looked up from germline, CDR1 is LNHDA and CDR2 is SQIVND (reference sequence). This CDR3 has 14 residues. In DNA, the CDR3 is TGTGCCAGCAGGACTAGCGGGAGTCGGAATGAGCAGTTCTTC. Amino acid sequence: CASRTSGSRNEQFF.

The CDR3 region is CASSFRRGDTQYF. The CDR3 DNA reads TGTGCCAGCAGTTTCCGCCGGGGGGATACGCAGTATTTT. This chain connects TRBV27 to TRBJ2-3, with D perhaps TRBD2 (6 bases). Trimming pared 3 bases from V and 6 bases from J, leaving 10 bases between. The length of the CDR3 is 13 residues. The V gene's germline CDR1 is MNHEY and CDR2 SMNVEV (reference sequence).

The J gene is TRBJ1-4, the V gene TRBV5-7; 9 positions agree with TRBD1. TRBV5-7 is identified as an open reading frame with a role that is uncertain. V was pared by 4 bases and J by 4 bases, with 5 bases of the junction left unmatched. The CDR3 contains 15 residues. CDR3 region: CASSPTGGVNEKLFF. DNA for the CDR3: TGTGCCAGCAGCCCAACAGGGGGCGTTAATGAAAAACTGTTTTTT.

The V call is TRBV28, the J call TRBJ2-1; the match to TRBD2 covers 10 bases. The CDR3 contains 16 residues. Germline lookup yields CDR1 MDHEN and CDR2 SYDVKM. Trimming at V came to 3 bases and at J to 6 bases, leaving 8 bases not matched to a gene. The DNA of the CDR3 is TGTGCCAGCAGTTTGGCTAGCGGGAGCGTCCGCAATGAGCAGTTCTTC. The encoded protein is CASSLASGSVRNEQFF.

This chain joins TRBV28 and TRBJ1-2, with D unclear. Trimming took off 1 base at V and 8 bases at J, with 11 bases between the two ends. The germline CDR1 and CDR2 sequences are MDHEN and SYDVKM. CDR3 length: 13 residues. The CDR3 here is CASSLLLLTGYTF. CDR3 sequence (DNA): TGTGCCAGCAGTTTATTATTATTGACGGGCTACACCTTC.

This clone was seen more than once but under ten times. This chain uses TRBV5-1 with TRBJ1-1, with TRBD1 matching over 8 bases. CDR3 size: 16 residues. The V gene's germline CDR1 is SGHRS and CDR2 YFSETQ. J gave up 2 bases and V 4 bases, and 10 bases lay outside the gene matches. The CDR3 loop reads CASSRSVTGGNTEAFF. DNA for the CDR3: TGCGCCAGCAGCCGGTCCGTAACAGGGGGTAACACTGAAGCTTTCTTT.

Only one count was recorded for this clone. The rearrangement uses TRBV30 and TRBJ1-5, with D possibly TRBD1 on 5 matching bases. With 2 bases removed from V and 5 bases from J, the gap between germline ends came to 16 bases. This CDR3 comprises 15 residues. CDR1 and CDR2 (germline): GTSNPN, SVGIG (reference sequence). CDR3 sequence: CAWSWVDRRDQPQHF. The CDR3 bases are TGTGCCTGGAGTTGGGTGGATCGCAGGGATCAGCCCCAGCATTTT.

The sample holds a few counts of this clone. A read error likely explains this, since a far larger clone differs by one base. This chain links TRBV30 with TRBJ1-2; D ambiguous. V gave up 6 bases and J gave up 10 bases, with 15 bases separating them. The CDR3 has 11 residues. The germline V gene encodes CDR1 GTSNPN and CDR2 SVGIG (reference sequence). CDR3 amino acids: CACSSPADYTF. In DNA, the CDR3 is TGTGCCTGTAGTTCTCCCGCGGACTACACCTTC.

Only one count was recorded for this clone. The V call is TRBV27, the J call TRBJ2-7, with a possible D match to TRBD2 (6 bases). Per germline, CDR1 MNHEY and CDR2 SMNVEV (reference sequence). This CDR3 region has 11 residues. Trimming pared 4 bases from V and 7 bases from J, leaving 8 bases between. CDR3 nucleotides: TGTGCCAGCAGTTCCGCGGGGGAGCAGTACTTC. This sequence encodes CASSSAGEQYF.

This clone was counted ten times or more. This chain joins TRBV28 and TRBJ2-7; the D is unclear. The germline gives CDR1 MDHEN, CDR2 SYDVKM. The CDR3 is made up of 11 amino acids. V shed 7 bases and J shed 3 bases, with 7 bases lying between them. CDR3 residues: CASKTVYEQYF. The CDR3 DNA sequence: TGTGCCAGCAAGACGGTCTACGAGCAGTACTTC.

This clone showed up just a few times. The chain has TRBV7-3 and TRBJ2-5, with TRBD2 identical over 10 bases. The J call may be faulty, since TRBJ2-7 better matches the DNA end. Germline loops: CDR1 SGHTA, CDR2 FQGTGA. The CDR3 length is 18 residues. The CDR3 DNA is TGTGCCAGCAGCTTAAATTTAGGTGGTCTAGCGGGAGAATACGAGCAGTACTTC. This gives the protein CASSLNLGGLAGEYEQYF.

A single count supports this clone. The V gene is TRBV7-2, the J gene TRBJ1-1; a weak D match, TRBD1 (5 bases). The CDR3 runs to 14 residues. Germline CDR1 and CDR2: SGHTA and FQGNSA. V gave up 4 bases and J gave up 5 bases, with 14 bases separating them. CDR3 sequence reads: CASSSGIASTEAFF. The CDR3 DNA sequence: TGTGCCAGCAGCTCAGGGATCGCTTCGACTGAAGCTTTCTTT. Full variable domain (rest looked up from reference TRBV7-2 and TRBJ1-1): GAGVSQSPSNKVTEKGKDVELRCDPISGHTALYWYRQSLGQGLEFLIYFQGNSAPDKSGLPSDRFSAERTGGSVSTLTIQRTQQEDSAVYLCASSSGIASTEAFFGQGTRLTVV.

The chain is built from TRBV5-1 and TRBJ1-1; D gene unclear. Per the germline V gene, CDR1 is SGHRS and CDR2 is YFSETQ. With 0 bases removed from V and 4 bases from J, the gap between germline ends came to 10 bases. The length of the CDR3 is 14 residues. The CDR3: CASSLGEDGTEAFF. CDR3 nucleotides: TGCGCCAGCAGCTTGGGGGAAGACGGCACTGAAGCTTTCTTT.

This rearrangement joins TRBV27 to TRBJ1-3; D is possibly TRBD1 (5 bases). Germline lookup yields CDR1 MNHEY and CDR2 SMNVEV (reference sequence). The CDR3 contains 15 residues. Trimming removed 6 bases at V and 0 bases at J, with 12 bases between. CDR3: CASSLVGTSGNTIYF. The CDR3 DNA is TGTGCCAGCAGCCTGGTCGGGACCTCTGGAAACACCATATATTTT.

This clone has just a few counts. The V gene is TRBV5-1, the J gene TRBJ2-7; D not resolved. Germline values: CDR1 SGHRS, CDR2 YFSETQ. The V end was cut by 1 base, the J end by 0 bases, with 8 bases between. This CDR3 has 14 residues. The CDR3 sequence is CASSLYIDSYEQYF. In DNA, the CDR3 is TGCGCCAGCAGCTTGTATATCGACTCCTACGAGCAGTACTTC. Filled out from reference TRBV5-1 and TRBJ2-7, the complete variable domain reads KAGVTQTPRYLIKTRGQQVTLSCSPISGHRSVSWYQQTPGQGLQFLFEYFSETQRNKGNFPGRFSGRQFSNSRSEMNVSTLELGDSALYLCASSLYIDSYEQYFGPGTRLTVT.

The chain uses TRBV6-1 and TRBJ2-3, with a possible D match to TRBD2 (7 bases). This CDR3 region has 15 residues. Germline assignment: CDR1 MNHNS and CDR2 SASEGT. Trimming removed 4 bases at V and 8 bases at J, with 19 bases between. The CDR3 region is CASSVEGGGTGTQYF. In DNA form, the CDR3 reads TGTGCCAGCAGTGTCGAGGGGGGAGGGACGGGTACGCAGTATTTT.